The sequence of this T cell receptor (beta chain) was determined in a study of monozygotic twins with inflammatory bowel disease. Every TCR library drew on 3500 ng of total RNA. Through template switching, UMIs that included a 6-nucleotide sample barcode were added. Using TCRalpha and TCRbeta cDNA, the researchers carried out two nested PCRs that lasted around 15 and 9 cycles. TCRdb reanalyzed the 5' RACE reads, giving one entry per CDR3 protein sequence and no DNA. This table lists around 410,000 distinct CDR3 sequences. Study results and limitations: Relative clonotype sharing with others was diminished in IBD patients versus healthy twins, particularly with disease activity.

As to this clonotype: Its antigen is as yet unknown.

This CDR3 region has 15 residues. Germline V CDR1 and CDR2: SGHRS, YFSETQ. This receptor was taken from a human donor with ulcerative colitis or Crohn's disease, or a healthy co-twin of an affected twin (not recorded which). Material for sequencing was blood. V is TRBV5-1 and J is TRBJ1-1; TCRdb outputs TRBD1, but without DNA this stays unchecked. CDR3: CASSQMGQSNTEAFF.